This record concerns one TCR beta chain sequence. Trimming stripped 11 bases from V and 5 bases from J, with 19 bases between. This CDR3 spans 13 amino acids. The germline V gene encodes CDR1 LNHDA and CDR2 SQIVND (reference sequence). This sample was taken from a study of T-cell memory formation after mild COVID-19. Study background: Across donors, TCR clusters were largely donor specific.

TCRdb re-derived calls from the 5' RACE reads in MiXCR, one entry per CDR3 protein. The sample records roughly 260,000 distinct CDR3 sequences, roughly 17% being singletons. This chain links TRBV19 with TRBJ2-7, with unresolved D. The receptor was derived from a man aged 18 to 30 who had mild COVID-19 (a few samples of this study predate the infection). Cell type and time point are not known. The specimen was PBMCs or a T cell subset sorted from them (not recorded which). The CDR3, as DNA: TGTGCCGACGGTCCCAGTAGCTGGCACGAGCAGTACTTC. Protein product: CADGPSSWHEQYF.